This TCR beta chain is from a study of blood T cell repertoires in COVID-19. Study-wide context: Sources were T cells, B-cell-depleted T cells, or PBMCs; the material itself was cDNA or gDNA.

This clone was seen just once. Authors' processing steps: Amplification of reference gene primers was used by the study to estimate nucleated cell counts. The repertoire was sequenced with immunoSEQ multiplex PCR; TCRdb's copy has only in-frame clones and lacks some. V and J calls and clone size are those listed in that table; D and trimming were worked out from the DNA. Of about 240,000 clones in the sample, roughly 80% were seen once. This TCR derives from a woman older than 75 with acute or convalescent COVID-19. Sequencing input: peripheral blood.

CDR3 protein: CASSFRGQGTEAFF. DNA of the CDR3: TGCGCCAGCAGCTTCAGGGGGCAGGGCACTGAAGCTTTCTTT. The chain employs TRBV5-1 and TRBJ1-1; 8 bases are shared with TRBD1. Trimming took 2 bases from V and 4 from J; bases not matched to a gene: 4. Germline V CDR1 and CDR2: SGHRS, YFSETQ. The CDR3 consists of 14 residues.